Shown below are 14 T cell receptor beta chains from a single sample sequenced in a study of memory CD4+ T cells and cytomegalovirus serostatus. The sort gate was single viable CD3+CD4+CD8-CD45RO+ cells for memory CD4+ T cells. The method was immunoSEQ multiplex PCR; TCRdb's version includes in-frame clones alone and lacks a portion of them. This table holds tens of thousands of clones, 82% found once. The sequencing input was memory CD4+ T cells from blood. These receptors were taken from an adult in good health and CMV-seronegative. Some clones in this sample may be carry-over from other donors' samples.

The rearrangement uses TRBV6-1 and TRBJ2-7, with 14 bases lining up with TRBD2. Germline-derived CDR1 and CDR2 are MNHNS and SASEGT. This CDR3 has 14 residues. Trimming took 5 bases from V and 6 from J; bases not matched to a gene: 3. CDR3 DNA: TGTGCCAGCAGTAGGACTAGCGGGAGGACCGAGCAGTACTTC. It is translated as CASSRTSGRTEQYF.

This chain joins TRBV5-1 and TRBJ2-1; D is perhaps TRBD2 (5 bases). The CDR3 sequence is 14 residues long. Germline assignment: CDR1 SGHRS and CDR2 YFSETQ. Trimming cost V 1 base and J 9 bases, with 14 bases left between them. The CDR3 DNA follows: TGCGCCAGCAGCTTGATTGGAGTCAGCGGTGAGCAGTTCTTC. Translation gives CASSLIGVSGEQFF.

CDR3: CAWRARKREGVNEQFF. CDR3 DNA: TGTGCCTGGAGGGCCAGAAAGCGGGAAGGAGTCAATGAGCAGTTCTTC. The gene calls are TRBV30 and TRBJ2-1; 7 bases fit TRBD2. The junction had 14 bases not matched to a gene; V was cut back by 3 bases and J by 6 bases. CDR1 and CDR2 (germline): GTSNPN, SVGIG (reference sequence). The CDR3 loop spans 16 amino acids.

There are a few counts of this clone. The chain combines TRBV30 with TRBJ2-7, with D possibly matching TRBD1 (6 bases). CDR3 size: 13 residues. With 2 bases removed from V and 2 bases from J, the gap between germline ends came to 10 bases. Germline V CDR1 and CDR2: GTSNPN, SVGIG (reference sequence). CDR3 region: CAWSRGQAYEQYF. In DNA, the CDR3 is TGTGCCTGGAGTAGGGGACAAGCCTACGAGCAGTACTTC.

About this clone itself: This sample includes further DNA sequences coding for the same CDR3. The V call is TRBV27, the J call TRBJ2-5; 12 positions match TRBD1. The V gene end was trimmed by 5 bases and the J gene end by 5 bases; junction bases not matched to a gene: 6. Looked up from germline, CDR1 is MNHEY and CDR2 is SMNVEV (reference sequence). The length of the CDR3 is 15 residues. CDR3 coding DNA: TGTGCCAGCAGTACCGGGACAGGGGGCGCGGAGACCCAGTACTTC. Translated: CASSTGTGGAETQYF.

This clone showed up just a few times. The chain employs TRBV2 and TRBJ1-6, with D possibly TRBD1 on 5 matching bases. Trimming stripped 3 bases from V and 9 bases from J, with 18 bases between. CDR3 length: 16 amino acids. CDR1 is SNHLY, CDR2 FYNNEI, per germline. Here the CDR3 reads CASSERAGPTGSPLHF. The CDR3 nucleotides read TGTGCCAGCAGTGAGCGAGCAGGGCCAACAGGTTCACCCCTCCACTTT.

This chain uses TRBV7-9 with TRBJ2-7, with TRBD1 matching over 7 bases. Germline-derived CDR1 and CDR2 are SEHNR and FQNEAQ (reference sequence). CDR3 length: 13 residues. V lost 2 bases to trimming and J lost 8 bases; unmatched junction nucleotides: 6. The CDR3 loop reads CASSLQDRYQQYF. The DNA of the CDR3 is TGTGCCAGCAGCTTACAGGACAGGTACCAGCAGTACTTC.

This chain joins TRBV6-1 and TRBJ1-4, with D unresolved. V was cut by 4 bases and J by 3 bases, with 6 bases left in between. The CDR3 loop spans 13 amino acids. Germline values: CDR1 MNHNS, CDR2 SASEGT. The CDR3 sequence: CASSGNANEKLFF. The CDR3 DNA reads TGTGCCAGCAGTGGGAACGCTAATGAAAAACTGTTTTTT.

The chain combines TRBV5-6 with TRBJ2-1; D remains unclear. The CDR3 has 16 residues. Germline V gives CDR1 SGHDT, CDR2 YYEEEE. Between the trimmed V and J ends, which lost 0 bases and 7 bases, there was a span of 17 bases. The CDR3 spells CASSLVVFASSNEQFF. The CDR3 DNA is TGTGCCAGCAGCTTGGTTGTTTTTGCTAGTTCTAATGAGCAGTTCTTC. Complete variable domain (other parts from reference TRBV5-6 and TRBJ2-1): DAGVTQSPTHLIKTRGQQVTLRCSPKSGHDTVSWYQQALGQGPQFIFQYYEEEERQRGNFPDRFSGHQFPNYSSELNVNALLLGDSALYLCASSLVVFASSNEQFFGPGTRLTVL.

The chain uses TRBV7-3 and TRBJ1-6; 8 bases align to TRBD1. Unmatched junction bases numbered 7, after V lost 5 bases and J lost 10 bases. This CDR3 comprises 14 residues. Per germline, CDR1 SGHTA and CDR2 FQGTGA. The CDR3: CASSPTGARSPLHF. Written as DNA, the CDR3 is TGTGCCAGCAGCCCGACAGGGGCCAGGTCACCCCTCCACTTT. The full variable domain, with the rest looked up from reference TRBV7-3 and TRBJ1-6, is GAGVSQTPSNKVTEKGKYVELRCDPISGHTALYWYRQSLGQGPEFLIYFQGTGAADDSGLPNDRFFAVRPEGSVSTLKIQRTERGDSAVYLCASSPTGARSPLHFGNGTRLTVT.

The chain carries TRBV7-2 and TRBJ1-1, with TRBD1 as a possible D gene (5 bases). Per the germline V gene, CDR1 is SGHTA and CDR2 is FQGNSA. The CDR3 consists of 14 residues. V was trimmed by 3 bases and J by 5 bases, leaving 13 bases between them. The CDR3 sequence: CASSFQQRGTEAFF. The CDR3 DNA reads TGTGCCAGCAGCTTCCAACAACGGGGGACTGAAGCTTTCTTT.

Written as DNA, the CDR3 is TGTGCCAGCAGGGTGACAGGGGTAAACACTGAAGCTTTCTTT. Residues: CASRVTGVNTEAFF. This sequence joins TRBV28 and TRBJ1-1; 8 positions match TRBD1. This CDR3 has 14 residues. Looked up from germline, CDR1 is MDHEN and CDR2 is SYDVKM. J was trimmed by 2 bases and V by 6 bases; bases with no gene match: 5.

The chain links TRBV7-6 to TRBJ2-7; D may be TRBD2 (6 bases). The CDR3 is 13 residues long. Germline V CDR1 and CDR2: SGHVS, FNYEAQ. Trimming cost V 6 bases and J 6 bases, with 15 bases left between them. The CDR3 reads CASSQRLGLEQYF. As DNA, the CDR3 is TGTGCCAGCAGTCAGAGACTAGGCCTCGAGCAGTACTTC. The entire variable domain, with the rest obtained from reference TRBV7-6 and TRBJ2-7, is as follows: GAGVSQSPRYKVTKRGQDVALRCDPISGHVSLYWYRQALGQGPEFLTYFNYEAQQDKSGLPNDRFSAERPEGSISTLTIQRTEQRDSAMYRCASSQRLGLEQYFGPGTRLTVT.

J is TRBJ1-4 and V is TRBV6-1; D gene unclear. Germline V gene lookup returns CDR1 MNHNS and CDR2 SASEGT. V was shortened by 7 bases and J by 4 bases, with 10 bases between the two germline ends. CDR3 length equals 13 residues. For the CDR3, the DNA is TGTGCCAGCACGACCCTCCGTAATGAAAAACTGTTTTTT. This gives the protein CASTTLRNEKLFF.